These 25 T cell receptor beta chains were all obtained from the same sample, sequenced in a study of CD8+CD57+ T cells in acquired aplastic anemia (dated by TCRdb to between 2018 and 2020). The listed sequencing device is Illumina HiSeq 2000. TCR beta VDJ combination and CDR3 sequence profiling used genomic DNA as the template. TCRdb reran the public reads through fastp at Q25 and MiXCR, keeping productive beta chains. Rows are combined by CDR3 protein, so each entry shows the most common genes and DNA. Counted in this sample were hundreds of thousands of distinct CDR3 sequences; roughly 82% of them appeared once. In total, the top ten clones hold 40% to 55% of the sample. Patients chosen for sequencing had shown expansion of CD8+CD57+ cells by flow cytometry. Material: sorted CD4+, CD8+, or CD8+CD57+ T cells (not recorded which) from PBMCs. Every receptor here comes from a human donor with aplastic anemia.

This clonotype showed up just once. The chain combines TRBV29-1 with TRBJ1-1; tentatively, D is TRBD1 (5 bases). V was trimmed by 2 bases and J by 5 bases, leaving 12 bases between them. Germline lookup yields CDR1 SQVTM and CDR2 ANQGSEA. CDR3 length: 13 residues. The CDR3 loop is CSVEQGPGTEAFF. The CDR3 nucleotides read TGCAGCGTTGAACAGGGACCAGGTACTGAAGCTTTCTTT.

J is TRBJ1-4 and V is TRBV4-3; 7 bases are a match to TRBD1. The CDR3 extends over 15 amino acids. V lost 3 bases, J lost 6 bases, and 7 bases stayed unmatched. Germline V gene sequence: CDR1 LGHNA, CDR2 YSLEER. The CDR3 DNA sequence: TGCGCCAGCAGCCAGGGGACAGACTTTTATGAAAAACTGTTTTTT. It codes for CASSQGTDFYEKLFF.

V is TRBV6-1 and J is TRBJ1-1; 7 bases agree with TRBD1. The J segment lost 4 bases and the V segment lost 6 bases, leaving 5 bases of the junction unmatched. This CDR3 has 13 residues. Germline lookup yields CDR1 MNHNS and CDR2 SASEGT. CDR3 coding DNA: TGTGCCAGCAGGTTGGAGGGGGCCACTGAAGCTTTCTTT. As protein: CASRLEGATEAFF.

The gene calls are TRBV7-2 and TRBJ2-1; D remains unclear. The length of the CDR3 is 13 residues. Germline V gene sequence: CDR1 SGHTA, CDR2 FQGNSA. Trimming took 2 bases from V and 6 from J, leaving 8 bases between them. Written as DNA, the CDR3 is TGTGCCAGCAGCTTAAACGGGTTCAATGAGCAGTTCTTC. It is translated as CASSLNGFNEQFF.

V gene TRBV11-2 combines with J gene TRBJ2-1; D perhaps matches TRBD2 (5 bases). CDR3 length equals 14 residues. V was clipped by 5 bases and J by 9 bases, with 17 bases between them. The germline V gene encodes CDR1 SGHAT and CDR2 FQNNGV. For the CDR3, the DNA is TGTGCCAGCAGCATAGTACCCGGGGTAGGTGAGCAGTTCTTC. As protein: CASSIVPGVGEQFF.

V is TRBV15 and J is TRBJ1-1; the D is unclear. The germline V and J ends were trimmed by 11 bases and 5 bases, with 15 bases remaining between them. Germline loops: CDR1 LNHNV, CDR2 YYDKDF (reference sequence). The CDR3 runs 12 residues. The CDR3 nucleotides are TGTGCCTGGAGTGCGACCGGGACTGAAGCTTTCTTT. As protein: CAWSATGTEAFF.

The V call is TRBV11-3, the J call TRBJ2-7, with D possibly being TRBD1 (5 bases). V lost 0 bases and J lost 2, with 8 bases in between. This CDR3 region has 14 residues. CDR1 and CDR2 from the germline V gene are SGHNT and YENEEA. CDR3 coding DNA: TGTGCCAGCAGCTTAGAGATGACAGCCTACGAGCAGTACTTC. Its protein is CASSLEMTAYEQYF.

Only one count was recorded for this clonotype. The junction does not match germline at one end; this may be a read error. The gene calls are TRBV5-5 and TRBJ1-1; perhaps TRBD1 as D (5 bases). The CDR3 is made up of 13 amino acids. Per germline, CDR1 SGHKS and CDR2 YYEKEE (reference sequence). For the CDR3, the DNA is TGTGCCAACAGCTTGGGGGGGGTCACTGAAGCTTTCTTT. Translating gives CANSLGGVTEAFF.

In this sample, this clonotype turned up a few times. Germline and junction disagree at one end, which may indicate a read error. The DNA of the CDR3 is TGTGCCAGCGGTGGGGCTGGGAACATTCAGGATTTC. Residues: CASGGAGNIQDF. The rearrangement joins TRBV2 to TRBJ2-4; D is perhaps TRBD1 (5 bases). Germline assignment: CDR1 SNHLY and CDR2 FYNNEI. The CDR3 loop spans 12 amino acids.

This rearrangement joins TRBV7-2 to TRBJ2-3, with 7 bases lining up with TRBD2. This CDR3 spans 17 amino acids. The germline CDR1 and CDR2 sequences are SGHTA and FQGNSA. J gave up 5 bases and V 4 bases, and 15 bases lay outside the gene matches. In DNA form, the CDR3 reads TGTGCCAGCAGCTCAGCGGGGCGGGATGATACGCAAGATACGCAGTATTTT. It translates to CASSSAGRDDTQDTQYF.

V usage is TRBV7-2 and J usage is TRBJ2-7; D possibly corresponds to TRBD1 (6 bases). The CDR3 is 17 amino acids. Germline V gene sequence: CDR1 SGHTA, CDR2 FQGNSA. V was shortened by 1 base and J by 1 base, with 17 bases between the two germline ends. The CDR3 DNA is TGTGCCAGCAGCTTAGTATTACAGGGCGCCAGGTCCTACGAGCAGTACGTC. Protein product: CASSLVLQGARSYEQYV.

This clonotype has a single count. This likely comes from a read error, as the CDR3 has no conserved phenylalanine or tryptophan at its end. The limits of the CDR3 on the DNA are not certain, so only TCRdb's listed CDR3 is given. The chain links TRBV9 to TRBJ2-3; the table's D call, TRBD2, was not checked against the DNA. The V gene's germline CDR1 is SGDLS and CDR2 YYNGEE. Inclusive of both ends, the CDR3 amounts to 13 amino acids. This chain's CDR3 is CASSEGGSRNQSL.

A remark on this clonotype: A junction boundary mismatches the germline segment, possibly from a read error. The V and J genes are TRBV7-8 and TRBJ2-3; 10 bases map to TRBD2. The CDR3 is made up of 14 amino acids. CDR1 and CDR2 (germline): SGHVS, FQNEAQ. DNA for the CDR3: TGTGCCACCAGCTTAGCGGGGGGAGGTGATACGCAGTATTTT. This encodes CATSLAGGGDTQYF.

This chain connects TRBV19 to TRBJ1-5; D possibly corresponds to TRBD1 (5 bases). This CDR3 spans 14 amino acids. Trimming left V 1 base short and J 6 bases short, with 10 bases between. The V gene's germline CDR1 is LNHDA and CDR2 SQIVND (reference sequence). The CDR3 protein is CASSIGGVGQPQHF. The CDR3 DNA reads as TGTGCCAGTAGTATAGGAGGGGTCGGTCAGCCCCAGCATTTT.

J is TRBJ1-2 and V is TRBV2; TRBD1 might be the D (5 bases). This CDR3 spans 14 amino acids. Between the trimmed V and J ends, which lost 5 bases and 2 bases, there was a span of 12 bases. CDR1 and CDR2 from the germline V gene are SNHLY and FYNNEI. The CDR3 spells CASSSRTKNYGYTF. The CDR3 DNA follows: TGTGCCAGCAGTTCAAGGACAAAAAACTATGGCTACACCTTC.

The chain carries TRBV5-5 and TRBJ1-1; perhaps TRBD1 as D (6 bases). V was cut by 3 bases and J by 1 base, with 13 bases left in between. Germline CDR1 reads SGHKS; CDR2 reads YYEKEE (reference sequence). The CDR3 spans 15 residues. CDR3 nucleotides: TGTGCCAGCAGCTCCGCTCTGACAGGGAACACTGAAGCTTTCTTT. Translated, it gives CASSSALTGNTEAFF.

This clonotype has only one observation. One end of the junction varies from germline; a read error may be responsible. The rearrangement uses TRBV2 and TRBJ1-1; D is unclear. Germline CDR1 reads SNHLY; CDR2 reads FYNNEI. The CDR3 loop spans 16 amino acids. The CDR3 is CASSPTPGVLNPDSPF. The DNA for the CDR3 is TGTGCCAGCAGCCCGACACCCGGCGTATTGAACCCTGATTCTCCCTTT.

With regard to this clonotype: One end of the junction varies from germline; a read error may be responsible. The chain links TRBV7-9 to TRBJ2-3; maybe TRBD2 (6 bases). This CDR3 has 15 amino acids. The germline V gene has CDR1 SEHNR and CDR2 FQNEAQ (reference sequence). Written as DNA, the CDR3 is TGTGCCAGCAGCTTAGGGCCCGGGGGAAAAGATACCCAGTATTTT. Protein sequence: CASSLGPGGKDTQYF.

For this clonotype: One junction end does not reproduce the germline sequence, and a read error may be involved. The chain links TRBV15 to TRBJ2-3, with D unresolved. The germline V gene has CDR1 LNHNV and CDR2 YYDKDF (reference sequence). The CDR3 loop spans 14 amino acids. The DNA of the CDR3 is TGTGCCACCGGCAGAGCGAGTCAGCACGAGACGCAGTATTTT. This codes for CATGRASQHETQYF.

Regarding this clonotype: The conserved final phenylalanine or tryptophan is absent from the CDR3, which likely points to a read error. No DNA is shown, since the ends of the CDR3 on it are uncertain; the CDR3 is the one TCRdb lists. The CDR3 reads CASRLGRAASTHY. This chain joins TRBV7-8 and TRBJ2-1; the table's D call, TRBD2, was not checked against the DNA. Germline CDR1 and CDR2: SGHVS and FQNEAQ. Including both end residues, the CDR3 is 13 amino acids long.

J is TRBJ2-5 and V is TRBV7-8; no firm D call. Looked up from germline, CDR1 is SGHVS and CDR2 is FQNEAQ. CDR3 length equals 14 residues. V was pared by 5 bases and J by 4 bases, with 14 bases between. This CDR3 reads CASSIGSDPETQYF. For the CDR3, the DNA is TGTGCCAGCAGCATAGGGTCAGACCCAGAGACCCAGTACTTC.

V and J are TRBV9 and TRBJ1-3, with 12 bases fitting TRBD1. V lost 8 bases to trimming and J lost 11 bases; unmatched junction nucleotides: 17. Germline V gene data show CDR1 as SGDLS and CDR2 as YYNGEE. CDR3 length equals 16 residues. CDR3 in amino acids: CASCGTGGNSPLPIYF. DNA of the CDR3: TGTGCCAGTTGCGGGACAGGGGGCAATTCACCCCTCCCCATATATTTT.

The chain links TRBV5-4 to TRBJ1-2; D not certain. From germline, CDR1 is SGHNT and CDR2 YYREEE (reference sequence). There are 13 residues in the CDR3. The V end was cut by 2 bases, the J end by 4 bases, with 9 bases between. The CDR3 sequence: CASSFMASYGYTF. Here the CDR3 DNA reads TGTGCCAGCAGCTTTATGGCATCCTATGGCTACACCTTC. The variable domain in full, completed from reference TRBV5-4 and TRBJ1-2, reads ETGVTQSPTHLIKTRGQQVTLRCSSQSGHNTVSWYQQALGQGPQFIFQYYREEENGRGNFPPRFSGLQFPNYSSELNVNALELDDSALYLCASSFMASYGYTFGSGTRLTVV.

The chain uses TRBV7-6 and TRBJ1-2; D is perhaps TRBD1 (6 bases). Trimming stripped 10 bases from V and 6 bases from J, with 15 bases between. Germline lookup yields CDR1 SGHVS and CDR2 FNYEAQ. This CDR3 spans 12 amino acids. The CDR3: CAIGVQGHGYTF. The DNA of the CDR3 is TGTGCCATAGGAGTACAGGGCCATGGCTACACCTTC.

The CDR3: CASSQELRDSTEAFF. CDR3 coding DNA: TGTGCCAGCAGCCAAGAGCTGAGAGACAGCACTGAAGCTTTCTTT. V and J are TRBV7-9 and TRBJ1-1; maybe TRBD1 (5 bases). Germline V gene sequence: CDR1 SEHNR, CDR2 FQNEAQ (reference sequence). Trimming pared 5 bases from V and 4 bases from J, leaving 17 bases between. The CDR3 totals 15 residues.